This is a list of T cell receptor beta chains from one sample in a study of cytomegalovirus exposure and HLA in healthy donors. Clones were read by immunoSEQ multiplex PCR, and TCRdb kept only the in-frame ones, dropping some. The sample includes approximately 150,000 clones, approximately 84% seen only once; the top ten take more than 6%. The sample consisted of PBMCs. Receptors were obtained from a middle-aged woman in good health and CMV-seropositive. Both conserved end residues are part of each CDR3. The D gene is left open where the match is weak. Size is stated for part of the rows, as once, few or many counts, or as a class when the clone is expanded.

d_gene	j_gene	abundance	v_gene	CDR3aa	CDR3nt
.	TRBJ1-2	few	TRBV2	CASSLDMGGSQSYGYTF	TGTGCCAGCAGTCTCGACATGGGGGGGAGTCAGAGCTATGGCTACACCTTC
.	TRBJ1-4	.	TRBV5-1	CASSLSGRSDEKLFF	TGCGCCAGCAGCTTGTCGGGTAGAAGTGATGAAAAACTGTTTTTT
.	TRBJ1-6	.	TRBV15	CATSDLTFSLSPLHF	TGTGCCACCAGCGATCTCACGTTCTCGCTATCACCCCTCCACTTT
TRBD2	TRBJ2-1	.	TRBV27	CASRWQGGISYNEQFF	TGTGCCAGCCGATGGCAGGGAGGGATCTCCTACAATGAGCAGTTCTTC
TRBD1	TRBJ2-1	.	TRBV5-1	CASSLGWSRGPSYNEQFF	TGCGCCAGCAGCTTGGGTTGGAGTAGGGGGCCCTCGTACAATGAGCAGTTCTTC
TRBD2	TRBJ2-1	.	TRBV7-3	CASSWGLAGGPYEQFF	TGTGCCAGCAGCTGGGGACTAGCGGGGGGGCCTTATGAGCAGTTCTTC
.	TRBJ1-3	.	TRBV7-9	CASKEATSGNTIYF	TGTGCCAGCAAAGAGGCCACCTCTGGAAACACCATATATTTT
.	TRBJ1-5	.	TRBV4-1	CASSQVQLAGQPQHF	TGCGCCAGCAGCCAAGTACAGCTGGCGGGTCAGCCCCAGCATTTT
.	TRBJ2-3	.	TRBV6-6	CASSYQSRGDTQYF	TGTGCCAGCAGTTACCAAAGCCGTGGAGATACGCAGTATTTT
TRBD1	TRBJ1-2	.	TRBV4-3	CASSRGTGGATNYGYTF	TGCGCCAGCAGCCGGGGGACAGGGGGCGCAACTAACTATGGCTACACCTTC
.	TRBJ1-6	.	TRBV30	CAWSGGGLVNSPLHF	TGTGCCTGGAGTGGGGGGGGTTTAGTCAATTCACCCCTCCACTTT
.	TRBJ1-6	.	TRBV19	CASPYPPRDKYNSPLHF	TGTGCCAGTCCTTACCCGCCCCGGGACAAATATAATTCACCCCTCCACTTT
.	TRBJ2-6	.	TRBV5-1	CASSLDSSGANGLTF	TGCGCCAGCAGCTTGGACAGCTCTGGGGCCAACGGCCTGACTTTC
TRBD1	TRBJ1-1	.	TRBV30	CAWSVRDRAKTEAFF	TGTGCCTGGAGTGTACGGGACAGGGCGAAGACTGAAGCTTTCTTT
TRBD1	TRBJ1-2	.	TRBV27	CASSKRPGTGGLNGYTF	TGTGCCAGCAGTAAACGCCCCGGGACAGGGGGTCTAAACGGCTACACCTTC
TRBD1	TRBJ1-1	.	TRBV14	CASSLRGQGSRITEAFF	TGTGCCAGCAGCCTACGGGGACAGGGATCTCGGATTACTGAAGCTTTCTTT
.	TRBJ2-3	.	TRBV28	CASGGSKYF	TGTGCCAGCGGGGGGAGTAAGTATTTT
.	TRBJ2-7	few	TRBV19	CASSAGQNYEQYF	TGTGCCAGTAGTGCCGGACAGAACTACGAGCAGTACTTC
.	TRBJ1-6	.	TRBV5-1	CASSREYNSPLHF	TGCGCCAGCAGCCGGGAGTATAATTCACCCCTCCACTTT
.	TRBJ2-7	.	TRBV7-9	CASSLAGGIGEQYF	TGTGCCAGCAGCTTGGCAGGGGGGATCGGCGAGCAGTACTTC
.	TRBJ1-1	.	TRBV7-9	CASSFLEDTEAFF	TGTGCCAGCAGCTTCCTAGAAGACACTGAAGCTTTCTTT
TRBD1	TRBJ1-4	few	TRBV7-2	CASSQGAANEKLFF	TGTGCCAGCAGCCAGGGGGCGGCTAATGAAAAACTGTTTTTT